Each of the 27 T cell receptor beta chains below was sequenced from the same sample in a study of blood T cell repertoires in COVID-19. Method: immunoSEQ multiplex PCR; TCRdb's copy keeps in-frame clones and lacks some. The repertoire holds about 220,000 clones, with around 80% as singletons. Sequences were obtained from peripheral blood. The source of these receptors is a man aged 30 to 45 with active or convalescent COVID-19.

The sample holds a few counts of this clone. V gene TRBV7-3 combines with J gene TRBJ2-7; maybe TRBD2 (5 bases). The CDR3 contains 14 residues. The germline V and J ends were trimmed by 2 bases and 4 bases, with 12 bases remaining between them. The germline V gene encodes CDR1 SGHTA and CDR2 FQGTGA. CDR3 loop: CASSLGGREYEQYF. CDR3 coding DNA: TGTGCCAGCAGCTTAGGTGGGAGAGAATACGAGCAGTACTTC.

For the CDR3, the DNA is TGTGCCAGCAGTACGGACAGGAACACCGGGGAGCTGTTTTTT. Translating gives CASSTDRNTGELFF. This rearrangement joins TRBV25-1 to TRBJ2-2; maybe TRBD1 (6 bases). Germline V gene sequence: CDR1 MGHDK, CDR2 SYGVNS. The CDR3 contains 14 residues. V lost 5 bases and J lost 1, with 8 bases in between.

This clone was seen a handful of times. V is TRBV15 and J is TRBJ2-7; D call uncertain. CDR3 length equals 12 residues. Germline assignment: CDR1 LNHNV and CDR2 YYDKDF (reference sequence). V lost 5 bases to trimming and J lost 7 bases, with 12 bases between them. The chain's CDR3 is CATSPGNWEQYF. The CDR3 DNA follows: TGTGCCACCAGCCCAGGAAATTGGGAGCAGTACTTC.

This clone has a single count. The chain links TRBV19 to TRBJ2-1, with D maybe TRBD1 (8 bases). V was cut by 0 bases and J by 0 bases, with 15 bases left in between. The germline gives CDR1 LNHDA, CDR2 SQIVND (reference sequence). This CDR3 comprises 18 residues. The CDR3 bases are TGTGCCAGTAGTATAGACAACAGGGGGGGGTCCTCCTACAATGAGCAGTTCTTC. Translated: CASSIDNRGGSSYNEQFF.

This clone was seen once. The rearrangement joins TRBV2 to TRBJ1-6; 7 bases are shared with TRBD1. Per germline, CDR1 SNHLY and CDR2 FYNNEI. Trimming took 8 bases from V and 6 from J; bases not matched to a gene: 4. The CDR3 has 13 residues. This chain's CDR3 is CASRDSANSPLHF. For the CDR3, the DNA is TGTGCCAGCCGGGACAGTGCTAATTCACCCCTCCACTTT.

This sequence joins TRBV5-1 and TRBJ1-2; 9 positions agree with TRBD1. The CDR3 totals 16 residues. Unmatched junction bases numbered 12, after V lost 3 bases and J lost 6 bases. The germline CDR1 and CDR2 sequences are SGHRS and YFSETQ. The CDR3 nucleotides are TGCGCCAGCAGCTCGGGCCGGGGGACAGGGAGCCATGGCTACACCTTC. This codes for CASSSGRGTGSHGYTF.

The genes are TRBV5-1 and TRBJ2-1, with 11 positions matching TRBD2. The CDR3 contains 15 residues. Germline values: CDR1 SGHRS, CDR2 YFSETQ. Trimming removed 4 bases from V and 8 bases from J; junction bases left unmatched: 8. CDR3 sequence (DNA): TGCGCCAGCAGCCTTCTAGCGGGAGGAATGTATGAGCAGTTCTTC. It is translated as CASSLLAGGMYEQFF.

The J gene is TRBJ2-7, the V gene TRBV5-1; 7 positions match TRBD2. The CDR3 is 14 amino acids. Germline V gene sequence: CDR1 SGHRS, CDR2 YFSETQ. The J segment lost 2 bases and the V segment lost 2 bases, leaving 4 bases of the junction unmatched. The CDR3 is CASSFGGTAYEQYF. CDR3 in DNA: TGCGCCAGCAGCTTCGGGGGGACCGCCTACGAGCAGTACTTC.

The chain links TRBV7-9 to TRBJ2-1; 12 bases fit TRBD2. J gave up 0 bases and V 5 bases, and 8 bases lay outside the gene matches. The CDR3 has 18 residues. Looked up from germline, CDR1 is SEHNR and CDR2 is FQNEAQ (reference sequence). CDR3 region: CASSPNELAGGSYNEQFF. CDR3 DNA: TGTGCCAGCAGCCCGAACGAACTAGCGGGGGGCTCCTACAATGAGCAGTTCTTC.

This rearrangement joins TRBV7-2 to TRBJ1-6, with TRBD1 matching 7 bases. The CDR3 is 15 amino acids. The germline gives CDR1 SGHTA, CDR2 FQGNSA. The trim removed 4 bases at V and 7 bases at J, leaving 7 bases unmatched. The CDR3 nucleotides read TGTGCCAGCAGCTGGAATGGACAGGTGAATTCACCCCTCCACTTT. It codes for CASSWNGQVNSPLHF.

This clone has a handful of counts. V usage is TRBV6-6 and J usage is TRBJ1-5; maybe TRBD1 (6 bases). The CDR3 is made up of 17 amino acids. Germline CDR1 reads MNHNY; CDR2 reads SVGAGI (reference sequence). Trimming left V 6 bases short and J 0 bases short, with 18 bases between. CDR3 sequence reads: CASSRTRTDYSNQPQHF. In DNA form, the CDR3 reads TGTGCCAGCAGCCGAACCCGGACAGATTATAGCAATCAGCCCCAGCATTTT.

This sequence joins TRBV2 and TRBJ2-1; the match to TRBD2 covers 10 bases. The germline V gene encodes CDR1 SNHLY and CDR2 FYNNEI. The V and J ends lost 6 bases and 7 bases, in that order; junction bases with no gene match: 15. The CDR3 is 17 amino acids. CDR3 nucleotide sequence: TGTGCCAGCAGGGATAGACGAAGCGGGGGGGCGTATAATGAGCAGTTCTTC. The encoded protein is CASRDRRSGGAYNEQFF. Supplemented by reference TRBV2 and TRBJ2-1, the full variable domain reads EPEVTQTPSHQVTQMGQEVILRCVPISNHLYFYWYRQILGQKVEFLVSFYNNEISEKSEIFDDQFSVERPDGSNFTLKIRSTKLEDSAMYFCASRDRRSGGAYNEQFFGPGTRLTVL.

This chain joins TRBV19 and TRBJ1-5; the match to TRBD1 covers 8 bases. Looked up from germline, CDR1 is LNHDA and CDR2 is SQIVND (reference sequence). The length of the CDR3 is 13 residues. With 4 bases clipped from V and 6 bases from J, the junction kept 2 bases outside the gene matches. CDR3 region: CASSKTGVQPQHF. The CDR3 DNA sequence: TGTGCCAGTAGTAAGACAGGGGTTCAGCCCCAGCATTTT.

This clone has more than one count but fewer than ten. CDR3 region: CASSPGTALYEQYF. Written as DNA, the CDR3 is TGTGCCAGCTCACCCGGTACAGCCCTCTACGAGCAGTACTTC. The chain carries TRBV18 and TRBJ2-7, with no clear D. Per the germline V gene, CDR1 is KGHSH and CDR2 is LQKENI. V was cut by 3 bases and J by 3 bases, with 12 bases left in between. The CDR3 covers 14 residues. The whole variable domain, remainder taken from reference TRBV18 and TRBJ2-7, is NAGVMQNPRHLVRRRGQEARLRCSPMKGHSHVYWYRQLPEEGLKFMVYLQKENIIDESGMPKERFSAEFPKEGPSILRIQQVVRGDSAAYFCASSPGTALYEQYFGPGTRLTVT.

The V and J genes are TRBV19 and TRBJ2-3; the match to TRBD2 covers 9 bases. Germline CDR1 and CDR2: LNHDA and SQIVND (reference sequence). The ends lost 6 bases at V and 6 bases at J; junction bases unmatched: 7. The CDR3 extends over 14 amino acids. The DNA for the CDR3 is TGTGCCAGTAGCATTAGCGGGGGCAGGGATACGCAGTATTTT. Protein sequence: CASSISGGRDTQYF.

The chain uses TRBV19 and TRBJ2-1; 7 bases fit TRBD1. The J segment lost 9 bases and the V segment lost 4 bases, leaving 9 bases of the junction unmatched. The CDR3 spans 14 residues. Germline loops: CDR1 LNHDA, CDR2 SQIVND (reference sequence). The CDR3 nucleotides read TGTGCCAGTAGTACCGAGACAGGGAGAACTGAGCAGTTCTTC. Translating it yields CASSTETGRTEQFF.

The gene calls are TRBV28 and TRBJ1-1; D might be TRBD1 (5 bases). The germline V and J ends were trimmed by 11 bases and 3 bases, with 19 bases remaining between them. Germline assignment: CDR1 MDHEN and CDR2 SYDVKM. The CDR3 is 14 residues long. The CDR3 loop is CASRGGERYTEAFF. CDR3 nucleotide sequence: TGTGCCTCTAGGGGCGGGGAACGGTACACTGAAGCTTTCTTT. Full variable domain (remainder filled in from reference TRBV28 and TRBJ1-1): DVKVTQSSRYLVKRTGEKVFLECVQDMDHENMFWYRQDPGLGLRLIYFSYDVKMKEKGDIPEGYSVSREKKERFSLILESASTNQTSMYLCASRGGERYTEAFFGQGTRLTVV.

This clone was recorded at least ten times. This chain connects TRBV6-6 to TRBJ1-3; maybe TRBD1 (5 bases). Trimming pared 5 bases from V and 3 bases from J, leaving 14 bases between. Looked up from germline, CDR1 is MNHNY and CDR2 is SVGAGI (reference sequence). The length of the CDR3 is 15 residues. The CDR3 sequence is CASSRQGRVGNTIYF. CDR3 nucleotide sequence: TGTGCCAGCAGTCGGCAGGGCAGGGTTGGAAACACCATATATTTT.

This clone occurred once. This sequence joins TRBV29-1 and TRBJ1-2, with 11 bases identical to TRBD1. V was clipped by 0 bases and J by 5 bases; unmatched bases: 11. Germline V gene sequence: CDR1 SQVTM, CDR2 ANQGSEA. The CDR3 contains 17 residues. DNA for the CDR3: TGCAGCGTTGAAGACCCCGGGACAGGGGGATTAGGGTATGGCTACACCTTC. It is translated as CSVEDPGTGGLGYGYTF.

This clone was seen only a few times. The V call is TRBV5-1, the J call TRBJ1-4; 8 bases are shared with TRBD1. The CDR3 is 15 amino acids. Trimming at V came to 3 bases and at J to 8 bases, leaving 9 bases not matched to a gene. Germline CDR1 and CDR2: SGHRS and YFSETQ. The DNA for the CDR3 is TGCGCCAGCAGCTACCCGGGACAGGTGGTGGAAAAACTGTTTTTT. It yields the protein CASSYPGQVVEKLFF.

The chain links TRBV6-5 to TRBJ2-1; 11 positions agree with TRBD2. This CDR3 is 15 amino acids long. CDR1 is MNHEY and CDR2 is SVGAGI in the germline V gene. With V trimmed by 8 bases and J by 4 bases, 7 bases remained unmatched. The CDR3 region is CASGISGGAYNEQFF. The CDR3 DNA is TGTGCCAGCGGAATTAGCGGGGGGGCGTACAATGAGCAGTTCTTC.

The V and J genes are TRBV2 and TRBJ2-5, with 10 bases aligning to TRBD2. Germline trimming cut 6 bases from V and 5 bases from J; bases unmatched to any gene: 9. The CDR3 totals 15 residues. CDR1 and CDR2 from the germline V gene are SNHLY and FYNNEI. The CDR3 loop reads CASRGAAGGFETQYF. Written as DNA, the CDR3 is TGTGCCAGCAGGGGTGCAGCGGGGGGGTTCGAGACCCAGTACTTC. Drawing the rest from reference TRBV2 and TRBJ2-5, the complete variable domain is EPEVTQTPSHQVTQMGQEVILRCVPISNHLYFYWYRQILGQKVEFLVSFYNNEISEKSEIFDDQFSVERPDGSNFTLKIRSTKLEDSAMYFCASRGAAGGFETQYFGPGTRLLVL.

This chain joins TRBV12-3 or TRBV12-4 and TRBJ2-7; TRBD1 might be the D (6 bases). The germline V and J ends were trimmed by 6 bases and 1 base, with 10 bases remaining between them. The CDR3 is made up of 13 amino acids. CDR3 region: CASRRTESYEQYF. The DNA for the CDR3 is TGTGCCAGCAGGCGGACAGAATCCTACGAGCAGTACTTC.

The V and J genes are TRBV7-9 and TRBJ1-1; 7 bases line up with TRBD1. This CDR3 has 15 amino acids. From germline, CDR1 is SEHNR and CDR2 FQNEAQ (reference sequence). The V segment lost 5 bases and the J segment 1 base; nucleotides outside the gene matches: 7. The CDR3 DNA sequence: TGTGCCAGCAGCCCCAGGGACAGACCGAACACTGAAGCTTTCTTT. Amino acids: CASSPRDRPNTEAFF.

The chain employs TRBV2 and TRBJ1-6; 7 nucleotides agree with TRBD1. This CDR3 has 14 residues. V lost 8 bases and J lost 11; bases outside the gene matches: 12. Germline-derived CDR1 and CDR2 are SNHLY and FYNNEI. The DNA for the CDR3 is TGTGCCAGCGGGGCATCTCCGGGACAGACACCCCTCCACTTT. The encoded protein is CASGASPGQTPLHF.

This chain connects TRBV11-2 to TRBJ1-1; 10 bases agree with TRBD1. Germline V lookup: CDR1 SGHAT, CDR2 FQNNGV. J was trimmed by 7 bases and V by 0 bases; bases with no gene match: 5. This CDR3 has 15 residues. For the CDR3, the DNA is TGTGCCAGCAGCTTAGACTGGACAGGGGGGCTTGAAGCTTTCTTT. Protein product: CASSLDWTGGLEAFF.

For the CDR3, the DNA is TGTGCCAGCAGTGACGGACTAGCGTGGTCCTACGAGCAGTACTTC. Translated: CASSDGLAWSYEQYF. V usage is TRBV6-4 and J usage is TRBJ2-7; 9 nucleotides align to TRBD2. V gave up 2 bases and J gave up 1 base; unmatched junction bases: 3. CDR1 is MRHNA and CDR2 is SNTAGT in the germline V gene. CDR3 size: 15 residues.